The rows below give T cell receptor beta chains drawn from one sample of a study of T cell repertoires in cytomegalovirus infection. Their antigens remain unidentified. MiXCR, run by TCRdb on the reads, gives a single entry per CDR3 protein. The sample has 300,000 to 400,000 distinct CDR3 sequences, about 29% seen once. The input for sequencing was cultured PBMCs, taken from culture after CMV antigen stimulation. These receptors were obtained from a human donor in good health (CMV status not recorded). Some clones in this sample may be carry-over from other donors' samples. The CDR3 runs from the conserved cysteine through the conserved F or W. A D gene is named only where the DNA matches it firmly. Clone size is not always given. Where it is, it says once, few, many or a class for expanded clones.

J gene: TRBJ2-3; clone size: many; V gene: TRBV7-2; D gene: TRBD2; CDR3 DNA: TGTGCCAGCAGCTGGGTAGCGGGAGCTAGGACAGATACGCAGTATTTT; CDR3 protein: CASSWVAGARTDTQYF
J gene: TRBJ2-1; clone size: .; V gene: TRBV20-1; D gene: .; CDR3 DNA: TGCAGTGCTTTCCAGGGGAGCCAGGGTATGGGATACAATGAGCAGTTCTTC; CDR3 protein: CSAFQGSQGMGYNEQFF
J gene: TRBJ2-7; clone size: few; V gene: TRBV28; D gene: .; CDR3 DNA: TGTGCCAGCAGGGGGTCCAGGGGCGACACGAGCTCCTACGAGCAGTACTTC; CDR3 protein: CASRGSRGDTSSYEQYF
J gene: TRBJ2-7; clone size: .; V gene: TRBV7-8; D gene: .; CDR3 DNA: TGTGCCAGCAACGACAGGAGGTATTCCTACGAGCAGTACTTC; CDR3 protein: CASNDRRYSYEQYF
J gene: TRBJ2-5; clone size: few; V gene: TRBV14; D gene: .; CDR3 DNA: TGTGCCAGCAGCCAAGTCGTTTGGGCCCCCCAGGAGACCCAGTACTTC; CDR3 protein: CASSQVVWAPQETQYF
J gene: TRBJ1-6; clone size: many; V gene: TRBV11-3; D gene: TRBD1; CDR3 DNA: TGTGCCAGCAGTTACGCTCCGGACAGGGACTTAAGTTCACCCCTCCACTTT; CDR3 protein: CASSYAPDRDLSSPLHF
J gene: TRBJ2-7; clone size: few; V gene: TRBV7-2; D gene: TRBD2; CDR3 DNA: TGTGCCAGCAGCACAGGCGGGACTAGCGGACGGGGGGAGCAGTACTTC; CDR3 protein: CASSTGGTSGRGEQYF
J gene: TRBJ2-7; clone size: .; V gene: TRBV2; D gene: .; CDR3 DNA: TGTGCCAGCAGGTTCGGAGGCACTCGACGTGGTGAGCAGTACTTC; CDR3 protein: CASRFGGTRRGEQYF
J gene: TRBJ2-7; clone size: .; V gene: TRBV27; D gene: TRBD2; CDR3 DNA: TGTGCCACCCCATGTCGAAGGGGCGGGAGGTACTTTCTCTCCTACGAGCAGTACTTC; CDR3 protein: CATPCRRGGRYFLSYEQYF
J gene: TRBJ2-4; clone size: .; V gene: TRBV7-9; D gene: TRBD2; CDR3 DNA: TGTGCCAGCAGCGACCCCCGTACGACTAGCGGGGGCGACCGCAAAAACATTCAGTACTTC; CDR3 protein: CASSDPRTTSGGDRKNIQYF
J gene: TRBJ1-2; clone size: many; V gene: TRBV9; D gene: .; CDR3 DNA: TGTGCCAGCAGCTCGGGACTTGGCTACACCTTC; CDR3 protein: CASSSGLGYTF
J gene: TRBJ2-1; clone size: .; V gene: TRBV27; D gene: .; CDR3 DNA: TGTGCCAGCAGACAGACGAGCTCCTACAATGAGCAGTTCTTC; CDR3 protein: CASRQTSSYNEQFF
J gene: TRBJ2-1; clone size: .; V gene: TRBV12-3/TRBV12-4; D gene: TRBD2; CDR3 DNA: TGTGCCAGCAGTTTTAGGTCTAGCGGGAGGACTTCCTACAATGAGCAGTTCTTC; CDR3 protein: CASSFRSSGRTSYNEQFF
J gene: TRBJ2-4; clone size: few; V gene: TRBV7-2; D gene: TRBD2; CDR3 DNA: TGTGCCAGCAGCCTAGCGGGAGGGCCCGTGGGCATTCAGTACTTC; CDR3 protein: CASSLAGGPVGIQYF
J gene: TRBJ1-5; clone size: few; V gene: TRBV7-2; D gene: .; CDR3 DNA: TGTGCCAGCAGTTCGGACGGTGTCAATCAGCCCCAGCATTTT; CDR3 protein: CASSSDGVNQPQHF
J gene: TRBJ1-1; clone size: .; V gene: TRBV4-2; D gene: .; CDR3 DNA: TGTGCCAGCAGCCACCCTCCCGGGGGGGCCTCGAACACTGAAGCTTTCTTT; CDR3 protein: CASSHPPGGASNTEAFF
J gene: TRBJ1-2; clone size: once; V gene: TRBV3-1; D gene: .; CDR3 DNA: TGTGCCAGCAGCCAAGCGCGGCAGAATTTTAACTATGGCTACACCTTC; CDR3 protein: CASSQARQNFNYGYTF
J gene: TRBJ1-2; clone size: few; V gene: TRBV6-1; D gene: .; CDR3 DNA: TGTGCCAGCAGTGTAGGTTTGGGCTACACCTTC; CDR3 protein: CASSVGLGYTF
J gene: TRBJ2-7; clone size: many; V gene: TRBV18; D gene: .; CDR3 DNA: TGTGCCAGCTCACCAGGGAGTATCCAGCAGTACTTC; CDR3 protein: CASSPGSIQQYF
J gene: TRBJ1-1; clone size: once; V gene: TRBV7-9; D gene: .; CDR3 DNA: TGTGCCAGCAGCTTACCCCAGGGCGAAAACACTGAAGCTTTCTTT; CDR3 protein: CASSLPQGENTEAFF
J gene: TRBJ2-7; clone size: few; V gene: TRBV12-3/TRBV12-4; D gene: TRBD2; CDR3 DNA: TGTGCCAGCAAATTTTCTAGCGGGATGTACGAGCAGTACTTC; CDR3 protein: CASKFSSGMYEQYF
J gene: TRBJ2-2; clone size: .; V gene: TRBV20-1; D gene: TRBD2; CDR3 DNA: TGCAGTGCTACCCCGTCTAGCGGCACGACCGGGGAGCTGTTTTTT; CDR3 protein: CSATPSSGTTGELFF
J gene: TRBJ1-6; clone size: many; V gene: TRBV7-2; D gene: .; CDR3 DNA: TGTGCCAGCAGCTTAGGCACAGGGAGCTCCTATAATTCACCCCTCCACTTT; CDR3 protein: CASSLGTGSSYNSPLHF
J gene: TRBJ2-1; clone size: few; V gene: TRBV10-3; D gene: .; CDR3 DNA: TGTGCCATCAGTGTCGCCAGGGCCAGCGATGAGCAGTTCTTC; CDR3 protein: CAISVARASDEQFF
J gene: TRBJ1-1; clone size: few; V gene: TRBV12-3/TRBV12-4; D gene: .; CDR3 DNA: TGTGCTCAGGGGAAGATAAGGACTGAAGCTTTCTTT; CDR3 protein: CAQGKIRTEAFF
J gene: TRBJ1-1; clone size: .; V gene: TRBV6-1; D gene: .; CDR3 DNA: TGTGCCAGCAGTGAAGCGGGGAGTCGGACTGAAGCTTTCTTT; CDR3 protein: CASSEAGSRTEAFF
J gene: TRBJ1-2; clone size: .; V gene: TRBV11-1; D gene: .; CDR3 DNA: TGTGCCAGCAGCACGGGACTTCCGGGCGGATCTGGCTACACCTTC; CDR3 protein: CASSTGLPGGSGYTF
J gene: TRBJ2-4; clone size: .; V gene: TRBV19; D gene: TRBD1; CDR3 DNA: TGTGCCAGTAGGACCCGAGGACAGGGATACACCAAAAACATTCAGTACTTC; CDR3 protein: CASRTRGQGYTKNIQYF
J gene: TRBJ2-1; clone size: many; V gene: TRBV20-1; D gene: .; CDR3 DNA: TGCAGTGCCCAAGGGGGCGGAGGGGGGTACAATGAGCAGTTCTTC; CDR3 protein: CSAQGGGGGYNEQFF
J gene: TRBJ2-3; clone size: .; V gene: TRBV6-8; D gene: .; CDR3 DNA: TGTGCCAGCAAAGGTGTTTGGAGCACAGATACGCAGTATTTT; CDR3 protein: CASKGVWSTDTQYF
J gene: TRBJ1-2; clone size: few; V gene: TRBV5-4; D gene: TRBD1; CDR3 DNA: TGTGCCAGCAGCTTCAAACAGGGGGCTAGCTACACCTTC; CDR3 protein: CASSFKQGASYTF
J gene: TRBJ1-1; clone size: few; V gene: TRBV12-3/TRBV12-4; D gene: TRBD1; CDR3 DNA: TGTGCCAGCAGTCCCGGGACAGGGTTTACGAACACTGAAGCTTTCTTT; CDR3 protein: CASSPGTGFTNTEAFF
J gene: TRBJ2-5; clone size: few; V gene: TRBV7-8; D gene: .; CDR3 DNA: TGTGCCAGCAGCTTAGAAGGAATTCCAGAGACCCAGTACTTC; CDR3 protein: CASSLEGIPETQYF
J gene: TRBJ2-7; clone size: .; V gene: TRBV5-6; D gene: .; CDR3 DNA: TGTGCCAGCAGCCCTCTCGACCCGTCCTACGAGCAGTACTTC; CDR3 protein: CASSPLDPSYEQYF
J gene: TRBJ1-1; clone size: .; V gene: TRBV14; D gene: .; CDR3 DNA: TGTGCCAGCAGCCAAGATGGGATTGAAGCTTTCTTT; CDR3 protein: CASSQDGIEAFF
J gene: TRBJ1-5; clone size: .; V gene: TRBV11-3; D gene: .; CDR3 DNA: TGTGCCAGCAGCTTAACCCCCAGGGGAAATCAGCCCCAGCATTTT; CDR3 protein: CASSLTPRGNQPQHF
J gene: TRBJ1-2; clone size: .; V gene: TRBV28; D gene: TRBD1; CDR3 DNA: TGTGCCAGCAACTCCGGGACAGGCACTTATGGCTACACCTTC; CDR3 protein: CASNSGTGTYGYTF
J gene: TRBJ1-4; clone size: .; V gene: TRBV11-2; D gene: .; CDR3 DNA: TGTGCCAGCAGCTTAGGTCCCGGCGGGGGGAAACTGTTTTTT; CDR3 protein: CASSLGPGGGKLFF
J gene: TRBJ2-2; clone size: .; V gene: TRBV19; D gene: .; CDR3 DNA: TGTGCCAGTAGTATATTCCAGTTCCCGGAGCTGTTTTTT; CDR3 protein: CASSIFQFPELFF